This T cell receptor beta chain stems from a study of blood T cell repertoires in COVID-19. Only in-frame clones appear in the TCRdb table, and some are missing; sequencing was by immunoSEQ multiplex PCR. Of 210,000 or so clones in the sample, around 88% were seen once. The CDR3 is 16 residues long. Sequences were obtained from peripheral blood. This sequence was found in a man younger than 30 with active or convalescent COVID-19. The chain recombines TRBV21-1 with TRBJ1-2; the D call of TRBD1 is as the table states it, not checked on the DNA. TRBV21-1 is reported as a pseudogene. The CDR3 nucleotides read TGTGCCAGCAGCAAACCCGACAGGGGAGGCATCTATGGCTACACCTTC. Its translation: CASSKPDRGGIYGYTF.